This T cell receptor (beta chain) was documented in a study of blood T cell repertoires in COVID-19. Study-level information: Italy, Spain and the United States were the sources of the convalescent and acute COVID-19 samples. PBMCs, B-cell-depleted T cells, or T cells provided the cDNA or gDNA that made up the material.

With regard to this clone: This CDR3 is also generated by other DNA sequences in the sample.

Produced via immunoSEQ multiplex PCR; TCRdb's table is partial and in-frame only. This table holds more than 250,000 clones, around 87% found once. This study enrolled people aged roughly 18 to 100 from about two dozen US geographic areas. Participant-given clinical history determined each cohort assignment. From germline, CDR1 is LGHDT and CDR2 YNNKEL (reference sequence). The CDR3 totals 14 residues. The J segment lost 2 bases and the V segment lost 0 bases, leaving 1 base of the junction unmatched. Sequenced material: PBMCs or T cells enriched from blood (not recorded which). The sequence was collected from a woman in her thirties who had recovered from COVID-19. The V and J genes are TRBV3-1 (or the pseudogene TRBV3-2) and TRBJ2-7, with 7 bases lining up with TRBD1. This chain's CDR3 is CASSQDRGPYEQYF. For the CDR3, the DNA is TGTGCCAGCAGCCAAGATAGGGGGCCCTACGAGCAGTACTTC.